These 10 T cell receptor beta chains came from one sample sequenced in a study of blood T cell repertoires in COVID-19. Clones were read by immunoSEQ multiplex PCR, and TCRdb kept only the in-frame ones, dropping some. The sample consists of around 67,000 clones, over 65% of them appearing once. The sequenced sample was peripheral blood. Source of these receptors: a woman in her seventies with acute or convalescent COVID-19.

The CDR3 DNA sequence: TGTGCCAGCTCTCCGAGGGACAGCGACACTGAAGCTTTCTTT. This encodes CASSPRDSDTEAFF. The V and J genes are TRBV18 and TRBJ1-1; 7 bases map to TRBD1. Trimming took 6 bases from V and 3 from J; bases not matched to a gene: 7. The CDR3 has 14 amino acids. Per the germline V gene, CDR1 is KGHSH and CDR2 is LQKENI. Based on the CDR3 plus reference TRBV18 and TRBJ1-1, the full variable domain is NAGVMQNPRHLVRRRGQEARLRCSPMKGHSHVYWYRQLPEEGLKFMVYLQKENIIDESGMPKERFSAEFPKEGPSILRIQQVVRGDSAAYFCASSPRDSDTEAFFGQGTRLTVV.

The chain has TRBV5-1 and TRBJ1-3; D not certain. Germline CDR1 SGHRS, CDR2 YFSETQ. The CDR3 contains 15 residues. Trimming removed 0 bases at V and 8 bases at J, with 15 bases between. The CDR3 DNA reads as TGCGCCAGCAGCTTGGGGGAGGACCCTCGGGACACCATATATTTT. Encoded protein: CASSLGEDPRDTIYF.

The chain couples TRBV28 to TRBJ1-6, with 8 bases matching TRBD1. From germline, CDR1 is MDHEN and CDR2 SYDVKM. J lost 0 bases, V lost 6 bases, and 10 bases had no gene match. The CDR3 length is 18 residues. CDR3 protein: CASRRTGPNSSYNSPLHF. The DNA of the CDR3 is TGTGCCAGCAGGAGGACAGGGCCTAATAGCTCCTATAATTCACCCCTCCACTTT.

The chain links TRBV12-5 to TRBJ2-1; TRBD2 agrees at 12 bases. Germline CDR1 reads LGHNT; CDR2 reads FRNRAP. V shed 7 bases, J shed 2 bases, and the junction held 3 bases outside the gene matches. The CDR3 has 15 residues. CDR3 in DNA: TGTGCTAGTGCCCCTAGCGGGGGGGCCTACAATGAGCAGTTCTTC. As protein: CASAPSGGAYNEQFF.

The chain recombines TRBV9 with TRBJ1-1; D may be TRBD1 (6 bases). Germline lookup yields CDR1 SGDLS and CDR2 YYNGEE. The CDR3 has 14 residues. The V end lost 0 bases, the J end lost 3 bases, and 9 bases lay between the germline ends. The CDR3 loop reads CASSVAGADTEAFF. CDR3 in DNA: TGTGCCAGCAGCGTAGCAGGGGCGGACACTGAAGCTTTCTTT.

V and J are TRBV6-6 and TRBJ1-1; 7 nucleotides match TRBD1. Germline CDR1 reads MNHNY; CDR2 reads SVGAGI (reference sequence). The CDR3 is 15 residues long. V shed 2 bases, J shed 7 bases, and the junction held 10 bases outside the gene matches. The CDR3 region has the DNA TGTGCCAGCAGTTACACCGACAGGGATTTTGGTGAAGCTTTCTTT. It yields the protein CASSYTDRDFGEAFF.

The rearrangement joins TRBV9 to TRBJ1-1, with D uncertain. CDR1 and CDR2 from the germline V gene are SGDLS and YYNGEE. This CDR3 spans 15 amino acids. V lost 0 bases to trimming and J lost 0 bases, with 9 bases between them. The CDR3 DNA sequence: TGTGCCAGCAGCGTAGCTGACTACCTGAACACTGAAGCTTTCTTT. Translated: CASSVADYLNTEAFF.

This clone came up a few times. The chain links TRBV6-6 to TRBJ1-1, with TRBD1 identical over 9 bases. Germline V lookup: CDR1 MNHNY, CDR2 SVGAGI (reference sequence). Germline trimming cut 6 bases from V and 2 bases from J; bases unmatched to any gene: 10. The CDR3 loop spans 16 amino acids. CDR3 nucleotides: TGTGCCAGCAGCTCCGGGACAGGGAGTTTCAACACTGAAGCTTTCTTT. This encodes CASSSGTGSFNTEAFF.

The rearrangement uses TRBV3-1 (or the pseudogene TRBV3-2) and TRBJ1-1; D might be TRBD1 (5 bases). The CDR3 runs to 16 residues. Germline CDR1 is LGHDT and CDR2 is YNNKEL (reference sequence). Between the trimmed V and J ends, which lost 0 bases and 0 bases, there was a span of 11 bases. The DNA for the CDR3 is TGTGCCAGCAGCCAAGATCTGGGGCAGTTGAACACTGAAGCTTTCTTT. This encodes CASSQDLGQLNTEAFF.

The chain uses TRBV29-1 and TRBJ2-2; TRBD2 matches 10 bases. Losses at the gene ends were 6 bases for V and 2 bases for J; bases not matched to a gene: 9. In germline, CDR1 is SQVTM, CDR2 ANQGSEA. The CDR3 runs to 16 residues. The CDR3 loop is CSVAGTSVDNTGELFF. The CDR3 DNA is TGCAGCGTGGCCGGGACTAGCGTCGACAACACCGGGGAGCTGTTTTTT.